The next 28 T cell receptor beta chains were all read from a single sample in a study of cytomegalovirus exposure and HLA in healthy donors (dated by TCRdb to the late 2010s). Libraries were prepared through the immunoSEQ multiplex PCR assay. The multiplex PCR relied on a mix of 60 forward primers for TCR Vbeta segments and 13 reverse primers for TCR Jbeta segments. The table was pulled from immuneACCESS by TCRdb, which kept in-frame rearrangements only. Such tables lose some clones; where checked, under half of the loss comes from unresolved V genes, and the rest has no known cause. This sample's clone table shows about 88,000 clones. In total, the top ten clones hold 5.5% of the sample. Sequenced: PBMCs. These receptor sequences come from a girl aged 5 to 17 in good health and CMV-seropositive.

The V gene is TRBV4-3, the J gene TRBJ1-4, with a tentative D call TRBD1 (5 bases). This CDR3 contains 15 residues. CDR1 LGHNA and CDR2 YSLEER come from the germline V gene. V dropped 0 bases and J dropped 4 bases, with 9 bases sitting between them. Here the CDR3 reads CASSQDIGDNEKLFF. For the CDR3, the DNA is TGCGCCAGCAGCCAAGATATAGGGGATAATGAAAAACTGTTTTTT.

This rearrangement joins TRBV6-5 to TRBJ1-4, with 9 positions matching TRBD1. The CDR3 has 15 residues. CDR1 and CDR2 from the germline V gene are MNHEY and SVGAGI. Losses at the gene ends were 7 bases for V and 5 bases for J; bases not matched to a gene: 8. For the CDR3, the DNA is TGTGCCAGCACCAGCGGGACAGGGCTAAATGAAAAACTGTTTTTT. Translating it yields CASTSGTGLNEKLFF.

The chain employs TRBV4-3 and TRBJ2-1; D is perhaps TRBD2 (7 bases). Trimming stripped 1 base from V and 4 bases from J, with 14 bases between. The CDR3 has 16 residues. Germline V lookup: CDR1 LGHNA, CDR2 YSLEER. CDR3 residues: CASSQGWEGGYNEQFF. The CDR3, as DNA: TGCGCCAGCAGCCAAGGGTGGGAGGGGGGATACAATGAGCAGTTCTTC.

V and J are TRBV6-1 and TRBJ1-3, with 10 nucleotides matching TRBD1. The germline CDR1 and CDR2 sequences are MNHNS and SASEGT. This CDR3 comprises 14 residues. Trimming took 8 bases from V and 3 from J; bases not matched to a gene: 4. CDR3 bases: TGTGCCAGCGACGGGACAGGGGATGGAAACACCATATATTTT. It translates to CASDGTGDGNTIYF.

V is TRBV18 and J is TRBJ1-2; a possible D gene is TRBD1 (5 bases). V lost 2 bases and J lost 4, with 5 bases in between. Looked up from germline, CDR1 is KGHSH and CDR2 is LQKENI. CDR3 length: 12 amino acids. The CDR3 protein is CASSPGAYGYTF. DNA for the CDR3: TGTGCCAGCTCACCAGGGGCCTATGGCTACACCTTC.

The V gene is TRBV28, the J gene TRBJ2-7, with TRBD1 as a possible D gene (5 bases). Trimming removed 10 bases from V and 7 bases from J, with 23 bases in between. This CDR3 spans 14 amino acids. Germline V gene lookup returns CDR1 MDHEN and CDR2 SYDVKM. The CDR3 loop is CATRNRAGFLEQYV. The CDR3 DNA is TGTGCCACCAGAAACAGAGCAGGGTTCTTGGAGCAGTACGTC.

The chain combines TRBV13 with TRBJ2-1, with 11 bases matching TRBD2. Trimming cost V 1 base and J 15 bases; bases outside gene matches: 8. In germline, CDR1 is PRHDT, CDR2 FYEKMQ (reference sequence). The CDR3 consists of 14 residues. The chain's CDR3 is CASSLEGRLAGLFF. The CDR3, as DNA: TGTGCCAGCAGCTTAGAGGGGCGACTAGCGGGGTTGTTCTTC. Combining the CDR3 with reference TRBV13 and TRBJ2-1 gives the whole variable domain AAGVIQSPRHLIKEKRETATLKCYPIPRHDTVYWYQQGPGQDPQFLISFYEKMQSDKGSIPDRFSAQQFSDYHSELNMSSLELGDSALYFCASSLEGRLAGLFFGPGTRLTVL.

This chain links TRBV28 with TRBJ2-1; 11 bases line up with TRBD2. CDR3 length: 15 amino acids. The germline V gene has CDR1 MDHEN and CDR2 SYDVKM. V was pared by 3 bases and J by 12 bases, with 10 bases of the junction left unmatched. The CDR3 DNA is TGTGCCAGCAGTTTGTGGGCGACTAGCGGGGATAGGCAGTTCTTC. Its translation: CASSLWATSGDRQFF.

The gene calls are TRBV14 and TRBJ1-6, with TRBD1 matching over 7 bases. Trimming cost V 4 bases and J 6 bases; bases outside gene matches: 3. The germline CDR1 and CDR2 sequences are SGHDN and FVKESK. The CDR3 covers 14 residues. CDR3 DNA sequence: TGTGCCAGCAGCCTTTGGGACAGTAATTCACCCCTCCACTTT. This encodes CASSLWDSNSPLHF.

This chain joins TRBV7-9 and TRBJ2-3, with D perhaps TRBD2 (5 bases). Germline V gene data show CDR1 as SEHNR and CDR2 as FQNEAQ (reference sequence). Trimming cost V 3 bases and J 1 base, with 23 bases left between them. The CDR3 contains 19 residues. The CDR3 DNA sequence: TGTGCCAGCAGCTTTGCACGGGGTAACGAGCCATCTGGCACAGATACGCAGTATTTT. As protein: CASSFARGNEPSGTDTQYF.

This chain joins TRBV6-1 and TRBJ2-7; TRBD2 might be the D (6 bases). With 6 bases removed from V and 0 bases from J, the gap between germline ends came to 12 bases. Germline V gene data show CDR1 as MNHNS and CDR2 as SASEGT. The CDR3 totals 14 residues. The DNA for the CDR3 is TGTGCCAGCAGACAACTAGCAGGCTCCTACGAGCAGTACGTC. Its translation is CASRQLAGSYEQYV.

This chain connects TRBV18 to TRBJ1-2; D gene ambiguous. With 3 bases removed from V and 7 bases from J, the gap between germline ends came to 9 bases. From germline, CDR1 is KGHSH and CDR2 LQKENI. CDR3 length equals 12 residues. The CDR3 here is CASSPLSGGYTF. In nucleotides, the CDR3 is TGTGCCAGCTCACCTCTAAGTGGTGGCTACACCTTC. The full variable domain, its missing parts supplied by reference TRBV18 and TRBJ1-2, is NAGVMQNPRHLVRRRGQEARLRCSPMKGHSHVYWYRQLPEEGLKFMVYLQKENIIDESGMPKERFSAEFPKEGPSILRIQQVVRGDSAAYFCASSPLSGGYTFGSGTRLTVV.

The chain links TRBV19 to TRBJ2-1; 10 nucleotides align to TRBD2. Germline CDR1 is LNHDA and CDR2 is SQIVND (reference sequence). CDR3 size: 15 residues. Unmatched junction bases numbered 4, after V lost 3 bases and J lost 5 bases. The CDR3 here is CASSIGSGGDNEQFF. The CDR3 region has the DNA TGTGCCAGTAGTATCGGGAGCGGGGGGGACAATGAGCAGTTCTTC.

The V and J genes are TRBV10-3 and TRBJ1-2; no clear D gene. The CDR3 is made up of 13 amino acids. Germline V CDR1 and CDR2: ENHRY, SYGVKD. V gave up 3 bases and J gave up 3 bases, with 8 bases separating them. The CDR3 reads CAISDLYHYGYTF. The CDR3 nucleotides are TGTGCCATCAGTGATTTGTATCACTATGGCTACACCTTC.

The V call is TRBV19, the J call TRBJ1-2; D might be TRBD1 (5 bases). The germline gives CDR1 LNHDA, CDR2 SQIVND (reference sequence). The CDR3 runs to 18 residues. V was shortened by 5 bases and J by 0 bases, with 22 bases between the two germline ends. As DNA, the CDR3 is TGTGCCAGTAGTTTTCAATCGGGGGGATACTCAGCTAACTATGGCTACACCTTC. Amino acids: CASSFQSGGYSANYGYTF.

The CDR3 sequence is CASSLGQGSNQPQHF. DNA of the CDR3: TGTGCCAGCAGCTTGGGACAGGGTAGCAATCAGCCCCAGCATTTT. The V gene is TRBV7-8, the J gene TRBJ1-5; 9 positions match TRBD1. CDR1 is SGHVS and CDR2 is FQNEAQ in the germline V gene. Unmatched junction bases numbered 0, after V lost 3 bases and J lost 0 bases. The CDR3 contains 15 residues. Full variable domain (remainder filled in from reference TRBV7-8 and TRBJ1-5): GAGVSQSPRYKVAKRGQDVALRCDPISGHVSLFWYQQALGQGPEFLTYFQNEAQLDKSGLPSDRFFAERPEGSVSTLKIQRTQQEDSAVYLCASSLGQGSNQPQHFGDGTRLSIL.

The chain has TRBV5-1 and TRBJ1-1, with D unresolved. Trimming shortened V by 6 bases and J by 3 bases, and 21 bases separated the two germline ends. The CDR3 has 16 residues. Germline V gene data show CDR1 as SGHRS and CDR2 as YFSETQ. Written as DNA, the CDR3 is TGCGCCAGCACTCCGGTCGGGGTGTTTACGGACACTGAAGCTTTCTTT. Its protein product is CASTPVGVFTDTEAFF.

The chain has TRBV4-2 and TRBJ2-3, with D perhaps TRBD2 (5 bases). Trimming cost V 1 base and J 1 base, with 9 bases left between them. CDR1 and CDR2 from the germline V gene are LGHNA and YNFKEQ. This CDR3 region has 15 residues. The CDR3 DNA is TGTGCCAGCAGCCAAGTATCCGGGGGCACAGATACGCAGTATTTT. This sequence encodes CASSQVSGGTDTQYF.

The chain joins TRBV27 to TRBJ2-1, with TRBD2 matching 12 bases. The CDR3 sequence is 15 residues long. V lost 5 bases, J lost 5 bases, and 4 bases stayed unmatched. The germline gives CDR1 MNHEY, CDR2 SMNVEV (reference sequence). In DNA, the CDR3 is TGTGCCAGCAGTCCTAGCGGGGGGGCCGACAATGAGCAGTTCTTC. Residues: CASSPSGGADNEQFF.

The genes are TRBV4-2 and TRBJ1-3; 7 bases line up with TRBD1. Losses at the gene ends were 0 bases for V and 2 bases for J; bases not matched to a gene: 10. This CDR3 is built from 18 residues. Germline V gene data show CDR1 as LGHNA and CDR2 as YNFKEQ. Here the CDR3 reads CASSQETPGTATGNTIYF. As DNA, the CDR3 is TGTGCCAGCAGCCAAGAAACTCCCGGGACAGCAACTGGAAACACCATATATTTT.

The chain is built from TRBV5-1 and TRBJ2-3, with a possible D match to TRBD1 (5 bases). CDR3 length: 13 amino acids. Trimming cost V 5 bases and J 3 bases, with 10 bases left between them. From germline, CDR1 is SGHRS and CDR2 YFSETQ. CDR3 coding DNA: TGCGCCAGCAGTCCGACAGCTACAGATACGCAGTATTTT. Translating it yields CASSPTATDTQYF. Full variable domain (outside the CDR3, taken from reference TRBV5-1 and TRBJ2-3): KAGVTQTPRYLIKTRGQQVTLSCSPISGHRSVSWYQQTPGQGLQFLFEYFSETQRNKGNFPGRFSGRQFSNSRSEMNVSTLELGDSALYLCASSPTATDTQYFGPGTRLTVL.

The V call is TRBV9, the J call TRBJ2-7; 8 nucleotides align to TRBD2. The germline V gene has CDR1 SGDLS and CDR2 YYNGEE. The CDR3 is 14 amino acids. V was clipped by 4 bases and J by 2 bases; unmatched bases: 5. The CDR3 here is CASSPRGGAYEQYF. As DNA, the CDR3 is TGTGCCAGCAGCCCTCGGGGGGGGGCCTACGAGCAGTACTTC.

The genes are TRBV6-4 and TRBJ2-1, with TRBD2 matching 9 bases. Trimming took 6 bases from V and 5 from J; bases not matched to a gene: 14. The CDR3 has 17 amino acids. Germline lookup yields CDR1 MRHNA and CDR2 SNTAGT. The CDR3 DNA reads TGTGCCAGCAGCTCCCAATTCGGGCTAGCGGGGAACAATGAGCAGTTCTTC. Translated: CASSSQFGLAGNNEQFF.

The chain is built from TRBV5-4 and TRBJ2-7; TRBD2 aligns across 11 bases. V trimming: 4 bases; J trimming: 2 bases; junction bases outside the gene matches: 5. The CDR3 covers 15 residues. The V gene's germline CDR1 is SGHNT and CDR2 YYREEE (reference sequence). CDR3 residues: CASSPGTSGTYEQYF. CDR3 DNA: TGTGCCAGCAGCCCCGGGACTAGCGGAACCTACGAGCAGTACTTC.

This sequence joins TRBV27 and TRBJ2-6; tentative D call: TRBD1 (5 bases). The CDR3 loop spans 18 amino acids. Per germline, CDR1 MNHEY and CDR2 SMNVEV (reference sequence). V shed 6 bases and J shed 0 bases, with 18 bases lying between them. The CDR3, as DNA: TGTGCCAGCAGCACCGACAGAGCCAAAAACTCTGGGGCCAACGTCCTGACTTTC. This translates into CASSTDRAKNSGANVLTF. Filled out from reference TRBV27 and TRBJ2-6, the complete variable domain reads EAQVTQNPRYLITVTGKKLTVTCSQNMNHEYMSWYRQDPGLGLRQIYYSMNVEVTDKGDVPEGYKVSRKEKRNFPLILESPSPNQTSLYFCASSTDRAKNSGANVLTFGAGSRLTVL.

Here the CDR3 DNA reads TGTGCCAGCAGTGAGACTTACAACAACAATGAGCAGTTCTTC. Its translation: CASSETYNNNEQFF. The rearrangement links TRBV6-1 to TRBJ2-1, with D uncertain. CDR3 length: 14 residues. The V end was cut by 3 bases, the J end by 5 bases, with 11 bases between. Germline CDR1 and CDR2: MNHNS and SASEGT.

The chain joins TRBV4-2 to TRBJ1-6, with D possibly matching TRBD1 (5 bases). The CDR3 spans 18 residues. The ends were cut back, 0 bases at V and 0 bases at J, with 12 bases in the middle. The germline V gene has CDR1 LGHNA and CDR2 YNFKEQ. The CDR3 loop reads CASSQDPTGSSYNSPLHF. Here the CDR3 DNA reads TGTGCCAGCAGCCAAGACCCCACAGGTAGCTCCTATAATTCACCCCTCCACTTT.

CDR3 sequence reads: CSGLGNEKLFF. CDR3 DNA sequence: TGCAGCGGTCTAGGAAATGAAAAACTGTTTTTT. The genes are TRBV29-1 and TRBJ1-4; D gene uncertain. V gave up 7 bases and J gave up 5 bases, with 8 bases separating them. Germline CDR1 is SQVTM and CDR2 is ANQGSEA. The CDR3 runs 11 residues.